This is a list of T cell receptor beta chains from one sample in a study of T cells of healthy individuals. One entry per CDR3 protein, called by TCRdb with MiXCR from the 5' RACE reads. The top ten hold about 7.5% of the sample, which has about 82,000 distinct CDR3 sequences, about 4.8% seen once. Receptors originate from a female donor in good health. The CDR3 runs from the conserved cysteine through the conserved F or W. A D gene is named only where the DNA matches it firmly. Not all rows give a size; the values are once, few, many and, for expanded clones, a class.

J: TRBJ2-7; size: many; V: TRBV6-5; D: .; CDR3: CASSYSPRAAYEQYF; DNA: TGTGCCAGCAGTTACTCTCCCAGGGCAGCCTACGAGCAGTACTTC
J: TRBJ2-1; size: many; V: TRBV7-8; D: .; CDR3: CASSLGAAKSSYNEQFF; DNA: TGTGCCAGCAGCTTAGGAGCGGCGAAGAGCTCCTACAATGAGCAGTTCTTC
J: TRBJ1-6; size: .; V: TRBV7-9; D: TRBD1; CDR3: CASSMGQGFYNSPLHF; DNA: TGTGCCAGCAGCATGGGACAGGGGTTCTATAATTCACCCCTCCACTTT
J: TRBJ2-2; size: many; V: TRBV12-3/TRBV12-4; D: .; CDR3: CASSLDAGPAGELFF; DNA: TGTGCCAGCAGTTTAGATGCGGGACCCGCCGGGGAGCTGTTTTTT
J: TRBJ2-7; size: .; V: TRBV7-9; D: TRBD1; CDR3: CASSTASRGQLAEQYF; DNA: TGTGCCAGCAGCACCGCTTCCCGGGGACAGCTAGCCGAGCAGTACTTC
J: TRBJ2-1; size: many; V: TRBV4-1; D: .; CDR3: CASSQDLSSIANLYNEQFF; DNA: TGCGCCAGCAGCCAAGATCTATCCTCGATAGCGAACCTTTACAATGAGCAGTTCTTC
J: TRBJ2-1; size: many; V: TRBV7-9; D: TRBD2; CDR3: CASSFARGLAGIYSYNEQFF; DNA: TGTGCCAGCAGCTTCGCTAGGGGACTAGCGGGGATCTACTCCTACAATGAGCAGTTCTTC
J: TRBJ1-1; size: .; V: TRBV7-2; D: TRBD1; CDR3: CASSWGSQGGLDAFF; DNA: TGTGCCAGCAGCTGGGGATCGCAGGGGGGACTGGATGCTTTCTTT
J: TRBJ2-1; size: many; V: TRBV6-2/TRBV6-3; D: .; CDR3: CASSLRRDAYNEQFF; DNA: TGTGCCAGCAGTTTACGGCGGGATGCCTACAATGAGCAGTTCTTC
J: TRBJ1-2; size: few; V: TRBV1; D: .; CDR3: CTSSQDSGALIEYGYTF; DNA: TGCACCAGCAGCCAAGATTCCGGGGCGCTGATCGAGTATGGCTACACCTTC
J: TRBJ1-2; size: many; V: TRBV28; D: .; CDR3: CASSPPRGANYGYTF; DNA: TGTGCCAGCAGTCCCCCTCGAGGAGCTAACTATGGCTACACCTTC